The next 9 T cell receptor beta chains were all read from a single sample in a study of post-analysis software for immune sequencing data. What these receptors recognize is not known. Whole-study results and caveats: Among roughly 5 TRBV segments more frequent in patients than controls were TRBV5-6, TRBV5-1 and TRBV20-1.

The TCR beta cDNA libraries carried unique molecular identifiers. MiXCR was run by TCRdb on the PCR reads, yielding one entry per CDR3 protein. This sample yields approximately 770,000 distinct CDR3 sequences, of which about half are seen a single time; 4% to 5% belongs to the top ten. The specimen was blood. All receptors come from a girl between 10 and 17 years old with multiple sclerosis.

This clonotype was recorded at least ten times. This chain connects TRBV6-5 to TRBJ2-7; 7 bases align to TRBD1. Unmatched junction bases numbered 11, after V lost 2 bases and J lost 7 bases. The V gene's germline CDR1 is MNHEY and CDR2 SVGAGI. This CDR3 has 15 residues. The CDR3 sequence is CASSYLARGLEEQYF. The CDR3 nucleotides read TGTGCCAGCAGTTACCTTGCTAGGGGGCTTGAGGAGCAGTACTTC.

Worth noting for this clonotype: One end of the junction is discordant with germline, which a read error may explain. The rearrangement links TRBV20-1 to TRBJ2-4; TRBD2 agrees at 12 bases. The CDR3 runs 16 residues. From germline, CDR1 is DFQATT and CDR2 SNEGSKA (reference sequence). The CDR3 nucleotides read TGCAATGCTAGAGGACTAGCGGGAAATTGGGGCAACATTCAGTACTTC. Translation: CNARGLAGNWGNIQYF.

V gene TRBV2 combines with J gene TRBJ1-2, with D perhaps TRBD1 (6 bases). CDR3 length equals 15 residues. Trimming removed 6 bases from V and 8 bases from J, with 22 bases in between. Germline lookup yields CDR1 SNHLY and CDR2 FYNNEI. The CDR3 DNA reads TGTGCCAGCAGGGCCCTGACAGGACCCCTTTGGGGCTACACCTTC. Amino acid sequence: CASRALTGPLWGYTF.

The rearrangement links TRBV19 to TRBJ2-4; TRBD1 agrees at 7 bases. The CDR3 sequence is 16 residues long. The junction had 11 bases not matched to a gene; V was cut back by 5 bases and J by 4 bases. Germline-derived CDR1 and CDR2 are LNHDA and SQIVND (reference sequence). CDR3 sequence reads: CASSRTADRRKNIQYF. The CDR3 nucleotides read TGTGCCAGTAGTCGGACGGCGGACAGGCGGAAAAACATTCAGTACTTC.

This clonotype appeared a few times. This chain joins TRBV6-6 and TRBJ2-7; tentative D call: TRBD1 (6 bases). Germline V gives CDR1 MNHNY, CDR2 SVGAGI (reference sequence). The CDR3 sequence is 16 residues long. With 6 bases removed from V and 2 bases from J, the gap between germline ends came to 20 bases. This CDR3 reads CASRGTYFYPTYEQYF. The CDR3 DNA is TGTGCCAGCAGAGGGACATATTTTTATCCAACCTACGAGCAGTACTTC.

The chain employs TRBV4-3 and TRBJ2-7; 7 positions agree with TRBD2. Germline lookup yields CDR1 LGHNA and CDR2 YSLEER. The CDR3 consists of 17 residues. Losses at the gene ends were 0 bases for V and 5 bases for J; bases not matched to a gene: 13. This CDR3 reads CASSQDRRGRGSHEQYF. The CDR3 DNA is TGCGCCAGCAGCCAAGATCGCCGAGGGAGGGGTTCCCACGAGCAGTACTTC.

The chain employs TRBV29-1 and TRBJ2-5; the D is unclear. The CDR3 spans 14 residues. V was pared by 8 bases and J by 1 base, with 17 bases between. Germline-derived CDR1 and CDR2 are SQVTM and ANQGSEA. CDR3 protein: CSSRTGQIQETQYF. CDR3 nucleotide sequence: TGCAGCTCCAGGACCGGGCAGATCCAAGAGACCCAGTACTTC.

The chain uses TRBV3-1 and TRBJ2-1; D not resolved. CDR3 length: 14 residues. The V gene's germline CDR1 is LGHDT and CDR2 YNNKEL (reference sequence). V dropped 1 base and J dropped 4 bases, with 8 bases sitting between them. The CDR3 here is CASSQGSAYNEQFF. Here the CDR3 DNA reads TGTGCCAGCAGCCAAGGGAGCGCTTACAATGAGCAGTTCTTC.

The count of this clonotype is one. The CDR3 here is CASSFTGGSTEAFF. The DNA for the CDR3 is TGTGCCAGCAGTTTCACAGGGGGTTCCACTGAAGCTTTCTTT. This chain uses TRBV12-3 or TRBV12-4 with TRBJ1-1; 8 bases agree with TRBD1. The CDR3 is 14 residues long. V shed 3 bases, J shed 4 bases, and the junction held 4 bases outside the gene matches.